The 25 T cell receptor beta chains listed next were all sequenced from one sample in a study of control samples from healthy donors and cancer patients. TCRdb's table, derived via immunoSEQ multiplex PCR, lists solely in-frame clones and lacks some. The data hold more than 25,000 clones, with around 85% observed a single time. The sample taken for sequencing was PBMCs. The receptors stem from an older woman with head and neck cancer.

The J gene is TRBJ1-5, the V gene TRBV2; D not resolved. Germline V gene data show CDR1 as SNHLY and CDR2 as FYNNEI. Deletions cut 5 bases from V and 6 bases from J, with 14 bases between. The CDR3 length is 14 residues. Here the CDR3 DNA reads TGTGCCAGCAGTCCTGGGAGGGAAGGTCAGCCCCAGCATTTT. It encodes CASSPGREGQPQHF.

V and J are TRBV7-2 and TRBJ2-2; no clear D. The CDR3 has 14 amino acids. V lost 1 base and J 5 bases, leaving 8 bases between the germline ends. Germline CDR1 SGHTA, CDR2 FQGNSA. The CDR3 DNA reads as TGTGCCAGCAGCTTAGGTTGGGGAACCGGGGAGCTGTTTTTT. Translation gives CASSLGWGTGELFF.

The chain couples TRBV13 to TRBJ2-3; 12 bases match TRBD2. The CDR3 sequence is 17 residues long. Trimming at V came to 2 bases and at J to 7 bases, leaving 10 bases not matched to a gene. Germline CDR1 and CDR2: PRHDT and FYEKMQ (reference sequence). The CDR3 region is CASSLRSSSGGAYTQYF. The CDR3 coding sequence is TGTGCCAGCAGCTTACGATCTTCTAGCGGGGGGGCGTATACGCAGTATTTT.

The chain combines TRBV25-1 with TRBJ2-2; D is perhaps TRBD1 (6 bases). This CDR3 region has 16 residues. The germline V gene encodes CDR1 MGHDK and CDR2 SYGVNS. V was trimmed by 2 bases and J by 4 bases, leaving 14 bases between them. CDR3 sequence: CASSEGSRGTTGELFF. The CDR3 DNA is TGTGCCAGCAGTGAAGGGAGTAGGGGGACCACCGGGGAGCTGTTTTTT.

The rearrangement links TRBV6-1 to TRBJ1-5; maybe TRBD1 (5 bases). This CDR3 spans 14 amino acids. Trimming removed 2 bases from V and 7 bases from J, with 12 bases in between. Germline CDR1 reads MNHNS; CDR2 reads SASEGT. This CDR3 reads CASSERGGFQPQHF. For the CDR3, the DNA is TGTGCCAGCAGTGAACGTGGGGGTTTCCAGCCCCAGCATTTT.

V gene TRBV9 combines with J gene TRBJ2-1; D is possibly TRBD1 or TRBD2 (5 bases each). Germline CDR1 SGDLS, CDR2 YYNGEE. V lost 1 base and J 0 bases, leaving 11 bases between the germline ends. The CDR3 covers 16 residues. DNA of the CDR3: TGTGCCAGCAGCGTAACTGAGGGGAGCTCCTACAATGAGCAGTTCTTC. Its protein is CASSVTEGSSYNEQFF.

This chain joins TRBV5-1 and TRBJ2-4; D is unclear. The CDR3 is 13 residues long. The germline V gene encodes CDR1 SGHRS and CDR2 YFSETQ. V lost 5 bases and J 4 bases, leaving 10 bases between the germline ends. The CDR3 spells CASSLAVKNIQYF. CDR3 nucleotides: TGCGCCAGCAGTCTCGCAGTGAAAAACATTCAGTACTTC.

Concerning this clone: Other DNA sequences in this specimen translate into the identical CDR3. DNA for the CDR3: TGTGCCAGCAATCTAGAAGGAGGGGGGGGGCACGAGCAGTACTTC. This codes for CASNLEGGGGHEQYF. The genes are TRBV9 and TRBJ2-7, with a tentative D call TRBD2 (7 bases). The CDR3 is 15 residues long. Germline lookup yields CDR1 SGDLS and CDR2 YYNGEE. V shed 6 bases and J shed 5 bases, with 21 bases lying between them.

This clone was picked up one time. The chain recombines TRBV27 with TRBJ2-1; maybe TRBD2 (5 bases). In germline, CDR1 is MNHEY, CDR2 SMNVEV (reference sequence). The V end lost 3 bases, the J end lost 6 bases, and 12 bases lay between the germline ends. There are 14 residues in the CDR3. The CDR3 DNA is TGTGCCAGCAGTTTTTCACTAGTTTTCAATGAGCAGTTCTTC. Translated, it gives CASSFSLVFNEQFF.

V usage is TRBV2 and J usage is TRBJ2-1, with unresolved D. The CDR3 loop spans 13 amino acids. Per germline, CDR1 SNHLY and CDR2 FYNNEI. V lost 7 bases and J 8 bases, leaving 15 bases between the germline ends. DNA for the CDR3: TGTGCCAGCAATGGACCGGGTTCGCATGAGCAGTTCTTC. As protein: CASNGPGSHEQFF.

The chain employs TRBV6-5 and TRBJ1-1; D gene unclear. The V and J ends lost 2 bases and 3 bases respectively, with 13 bases between them. CDR3 length: 15 amino acids. Germline V gene data show CDR1 as MNHEY and CDR2 as SVGAGI. As DNA, the CDR3 is TGTGCCAGCAGTTACACCCGGGATTCGTACACTGAAGCTTTCTTT. Its translation is CASSYTRDSYTEAFF.

This chain joins TRBV19 and TRBJ1-3; no firm D call. The CDR3 is made up of 14 amino acids. Germline CDR1 and CDR2: LNHDA and SQIVND (reference sequence). V was cut by 3 bases and J by 3 bases, with 9 bases left in between. The CDR3 loop is CASSILAGGNTIYF. The CDR3 nucleotides read TGTGCCAGTAGTATTTTGGCTGGTGGAAACACCATATATTTT. Together with reference TRBV19 and TRBJ1-3, the CDR3 gives the full variable domain: DGGITQSPKYLFRKEGQNVTLSCEQNLNHDAMYWYRQDPGQGLRLIYYSQIVNDFQKGDIAEGYSVSREKKESFPLTVTSAQKNPTAFYLCASSILAGGNTIYFGEGSWLTVV.

The chain has TRBV5-1 and TRBJ2-7; no firm D call. The germline V and J ends were trimmed by 0 bases and 0 bases, with 7 bases remaining between them. Germline V gene lookup returns CDR1 SGHRS and CDR2 YFSETQ. The CDR3 length is 14 residues. This CDR3 is CASSLAGHSYEQYF. The CDR3 DNA reads TGCGCCAGCAGCTTGGCCGGTCACTCCTACGAGCAGTACTTC.

This clone has more than one count but fewer than ten. This sequence joins TRBV7-9 and TRBJ1-6; D not resolved. CDR3 length equals 13 residues. Germline lookup yields CDR1 SEHNR and CDR2 FQNEAQ (reference sequence). V was trimmed by 2 bases and J by 8 bases, leaving 7 bases between them. CDR3 nucleotides: TGTGCCAGCAGCTTATCCCTCGATTCACCCCTCCACTTT. Translation: CASSLSLDSPLHF.

The CDR3 DNA sequence: TGTGCCAGCAGTTCGCAGGGGGCCACAGATACGCAGTATTTT. Residues: CASSSQGATDTQYF. The rearrangement uses TRBV7-3 and TRBJ2-3, with 8 bases lining up with TRBD1. Germline loops: CDR1 SGHTA, CDR2 FQGTGA. The CDR3 has 14 residues. With 6 bases clipped from V and 2 bases from J, the junction kept 4 bases outside the gene matches.

This chain uses TRBV20-1 with TRBJ1-1, with a possible D match to TRBD1 (5 bases). The CDR3 contains 13 residues. Trimming left V 3 bases short and J 5 bases short, with 13 bases between. CDR1 DFQATT and CDR2 SNEGSKA come from the germline V gene (reference sequence). The chain's CDR3 is CSASWGVGTEAFF. CDR3 DNA: TGCAGTGCTAGTTGGGGGGTTGGGACTGAAGCTTTCTTT.

The chain is built from TRBV3-1 (or the pseudogene TRBV3-2) and TRBJ2-1; unclear D gene. V gave up 0 bases and J gave up 7 bases, with 7 bases separating them. Germline V gives CDR1 LGHDT, CDR2 YNNKEL (reference sequence). There are 13 residues in the CDR3. This CDR3 is CASSQDRFNEQFF. CDR3 DNA: TGTGCCAGCAGCCAAGATCGGTTTAATGAGCAGTTCTTC.

V and J are TRBV9 and TRBJ2-7; weak D call: TRBD2 (5 bases). The germline gives CDR1 SGDLS, CDR2 YYNGEE. Trimming took 0 bases from V and 3 from J, leaving 16 bases between them. The CDR3 contains 16 residues. This chain's CDR3 is CASSVGNARAGYEQYF. As DNA, the CDR3 is TGTGCCAGCAGCGTAGGCAATGCGAGGGCAGGCTACGAGCAGTACTTC.

The chain couples TRBV6-6 to TRBJ1-3; no clear D. V gave up 6 bases and J gave up 9 bases, with 9 bases separating them. Germline assignment: CDR1 MNHNY and CDR2 SVGAGI (reference sequence). The CDR3 is 11 residues long. The CDR3 spells CASSEEATIYF. The DNA of the CDR3 is TGTGCCAGCAGCGAGGAGGCCACCATATATTTT.

The gene calls are TRBV5-1 and TRBJ2-6, with 7 bases lining up with TRBD1. The CDR3 is made up of 16 amino acids. V was pared by 3 bases and J by 0 bases, with 3 bases of the junction left unmatched. CDR1 is SGHRS, CDR2 YFSETQ, per germline. The CDR3 DNA reads as TGCGCCAGCAGCTCTGGACAGGTCTCTGGGGCCAACGTCCTGACTTTC. This codes for CASSSGQVSGANVLTF.

The chain combines TRBV24-1 with TRBJ2-1; no reliable D call. The CDR3 has 12 amino acids. Germline CDR1 is KGHDR and CDR2 is SFDVKD. Trimming shortened V by 1 base and J by 10 bases, and 7 bases separated the two germline ends. The CDR3 reads CATSDFPGEQFF. The CDR3 DNA reads TGTGCCACCAGTGATTTTCCCGGGGAGCAGTTCTTC.

The chain couples TRBV5-1 to TRBJ2-1; TRBD2 matches 14 bases. V trimming: 5 bases; J trimming: 8 bases; junction bases outside the gene matches: 12. CDR1 and CDR2 from the germline V gene are SGHRS and YFSETQ. This CDR3 has 17 amino acids. This CDR3 reads CASSFGTSGSPDYEQFF. The CDR3 DNA is TGCGCCAGCAGTTTCGGGACTAGCGGGAGTCCCGATTATGAGCAGTTCTTC.

This chain links TRBV4-1 with TRBJ2-5; 11 bases fit TRBD2. Looked up from germline, CDR1 is MGHRA and CDR2 is YSYEKL. There are 15 residues in the CDR3. Trimming took 3 bases from V and 4 from J; bases not matched to a gene: 4. CDR3 nucleotides: TGCGCCAGCAGCCAGCTAGGACTAGCGGGAGAGACCCAGTACTTC. It is translated as CASSQLGLAGETQYF.

The rearrangement links TRBV4-1 to TRBJ1-2; D is undetermined. The CDR3 length is 17 residues. The V and J ends lost 2 bases and 5 bases respectively, with 21 bases between them. CDR1 is MGHRA, CDR2 YSYEKL, per germline. CDR3 nucleotide sequence: TGCGCCAGCAGCCAACTCTTAGGCGCGGGAGGGATTTATGGCTACACCTTC. It translates to CASSQLLGAGGIYGYTF.

V and J are TRBV5-6 and TRBJ2-1, with 8 bases lining up with TRBD2. Losses at the gene ends were 8 bases for V and 6 bases for J; bases not matched to a gene: 4. The V gene's germline CDR1 is SGHDT and CDR2 YYEEEE. CDR3 length equals 12 residues. In DNA, the CDR3 is TGTGCCAGTAGCGGGGCATCCAATGAGCAGTTCTTC. The encoded protein is CASSGASNEQFF.